This T cell receptor beta chain was identified in a study of CD8 T cells in ankylosing spondylitis. This clonotype appeared a few times. The antigen is unknown. MiXCR, applied by TCRdb to the 5' RACE reads, yields one record per CDR3 protein. Among hundreds of thousands of distinct CDR3 sequences listed, 32% were seen once. Study-wide points: Relatively rare in peripheral blood, disease-linked clones were also CD8+. It appeared that ankylosing spondylitis blood was characterized by a TCR beta motif of several highly homologous variants. Earlier reports found some motif variants in synovial fluid and blood in reactive arthritis.

This CDR3 comprises 18 residues. Looked up from germline, CDR1 is MGHRA and CDR2 is YSYEKL. Trimming took 3 bases from V and 4 from J, leaving 22 bases between them. V and J are TRBV4-1 and TRBJ2-1; D may be TRBD2 (6 bases). Sequenced input: blood, either unsorted or a sorted T cell fraction (not recorded which). The receptor was isolated from a male donor with ankylosing spondylitis or in good health (not recorded which). CDR3 DNA: TGCGCCAGCAGCCAGGCACTAACGACTAGATCGGGTTACAATGAGCAGTTCTTC. This encodes CASSQALTTRSGYNEQFF.